These 10 T cell receptor beta chains originate from one sample sequenced in a study of cytomegalovirus exposure and HLA in healthy donors listed by TCRdb under 2017. The method was the immunoSEQ multiplex PCR assay. The multiplex PCR relied on a mix of 60 forward primers for TCR Vbeta segments and 13 reverse primers for TCR Jbeta segments. TCRdb took this table from immuneACCESS and kept in-frame rearrangements with V and J called. Such tables lack part of the clones; where checked against another copy, unresolved V genes explain under half of the gap, and the rest is unexplained. This sample's clone table shows under 45,000 clones. The ten largest clones capture 4% of the sample. Sequencing was performed on PBMCs. The source is a male donor in good health and CMV-seronegative.

This rearrangement joins TRBV6-5 to TRBJ1-6; D is unclear. CDR1 is MNHEY and CDR2 is SVGAGI in the germline V gene. Trimming shortened V by 7 bases and J by 11 bases, and 15 bases separated the two germline ends. This CDR3 is built from 13 residues. The CDR3 region is CASTVNVATPLHF. DNA for the CDR3: TGTGCCAGCACCGTCAATGTAGCGACACCCCTCCACTTT.

V is TRBV18 and J is TRBJ1-6, with 8 positions matching TRBD1. Trimming at V came to 3 bases and at J to 5 bases, leaving 6 bases not matched to a gene. CDR1 and CDR2 (germline): KGHSH, LQKENI. The CDR3 contains 16 residues. DNA of the CDR3: TGTGCCAGCTCACCGGGCCGACAGGGGAATAATTCACCCCTCCACTTT. Protein sequence: CASSPGRQGNNSPLHF.

This chain uses TRBV4-1 with TRBJ1-2; no definite D call. Germline V gene lookup returns CDR1 MGHRA and CDR2 YSYEKL. The CDR3 runs to 12 residues. V was shortened by 8 bases and J by 4 bases, with 11 bases between the two germline ends. CDR3 residues: CASGTVTYGYTF. For the CDR3, the DNA is TGCGCCAGCGGTACAGTGACCTATGGCTACACCTTC.

The genes are TRBV9 and TRBJ1-1; 11 nucleotides line up with TRBD1. The CDR3 length is 17 residues. The V segment lost 3 bases and the J segment 1 base; nucleotides outside the gene matches: 8. CDR1 SGDLS and CDR2 YYNGEE come from the germline V gene. The CDR3 protein is CASSAGQGGAKNTEAFF. As DNA, the CDR3 is TGTGCCAGCAGCGCGGGACAGGGGGGAGCGAAGAACACTGAAGCTTTCTTT.

The rearrangement uses TRBV5-1 and TRBJ2-5; D perhaps matches TRBD2 (6 bases). Germline CDR1 reads SGHRS; CDR2 reads YFSETQ. CDR3 length: 16 amino acids. Trimming stripped 0 bases from V and 2 bases from J, with 14 bases between. The CDR3 here is CASSLGEALNQETQYF. The CDR3 coding sequence is TGCGCCAGCAGCTTGGGGGAGGCCCTAAATCAAGAGACCCAGTACTTC.

CDR3 coding DNA: TGTGCCAGCAGTTCTAGACCCGCGAGTAATTCACCCCTCCACTTT. This encodes CASSSRPASNSPLHF. The chain recombines TRBV27 with TRBJ1-6, with D uncertain. The germline V and J ends were trimmed by 4 bases and 6 bases, with 13 bases remaining between them. Germline V CDR1 and CDR2: MNHEY, SMNVEV (reference sequence). This CDR3 is built from 15 residues.

The chain uses TRBV19 and TRBJ1-6; D gene unclear. The length of the CDR3 is 14 residues. The germline V and J ends were trimmed by 5 bases and 8 bases, with 13 bases remaining between them. CDR1 is LNHDA and CDR2 is SQIVND in the germline V gene (reference sequence). The CDR3 loop is CASSQGETYSPLHF. The CDR3 DNA follows: TGTGCCAGTAGTCAAGGAGAAACTTATTCACCCCTCCACTTT.

The DNA of the CDR3 is TGTGCCAGCAGCCCCGGAGGGGCGCTCTATGGCTACACCTTC. This sequence encodes CASSPGGALYGYTF. V usage is TRBV7-9 and J usage is TRBJ1-2; the D gene is possibly TRBD1 (5 bases). Germline CDR1 is SEHNR and CDR2 is FQNEAQ (reference sequence). Trimming took off 5 bases at V and 4 bases at J, with 14 bases between the two ends. This CDR3 is built from 14 residues.

The V and J genes are TRBV30 and TRBJ2-1; 14 bases are a match to TRBD2. The CDR3 covers 16 residues. Germline V gives CDR1 GTSNPN, CDR2 SVGIG (reference sequence). Germline trimming cut 2 bases from V and 8 bases from J; bases unmatched to any gene: 8. The CDR3 nucleotides read TGTGCCTGGAGTCGAAGACTAGCGGGGGGGCGAGATGAGCAGTTCTTC. Protein product: CAWSRRLAGGRDEQFF.

This chain connects TRBV5-1 to TRBJ2-1; TRBD1 matches 9 bases. J lost 3 bases, V lost 4 bases, and 5 bases had no gene match. Per germline, CDR1 SGHRS and CDR2 YFSETQ. The CDR3 covers 15 residues. This CDR3 reads CASSLDRGFYNEQFF. Written as DNA, the CDR3 is TGCGCCAGCAGCCTGGACAGGGGCTTCTACAATGAGCAGTTCTTC. Drawing the rest from reference TRBV5-1 and TRBJ2-1, the complete variable domain is KAGVTQTPRYLIKTRGQQVTLSCSPISGHRSVSWYQQTPGQGLQFLFEYFSETQRNKGNFPGRFSGRQFSNSRSEMNVSTLELGDSALYLCASSLDRGFYNEQFFGPGTRLTVL.